This T cell receptor (beta chain) was found in a study of control samples from healthy donors and cancer patients (dated by TCRdb to about 2020). The library was prepared using the immunoSEQ multiplex PCR assay. As stored in TCRdb, this immuneACCESS dataset retains in-frame rearrangements with V and J assigned. A fraction of the clones does not appear; measured against another copy, unresolved V genes explain less than half of the discrepancy, and the remainder lacks a known reason. Counted in this sample were some 120,000 clones; around 86% of them appeared once. Of the sample, around 9.4% is held by the ten largest clones. With respect to this clone: The target of this receptor is not known. No much larger clone exists at a distance of one base, and base qualities are not known.

According to the germline V gene, CDR1 reads KGHDR and CDR2 reads SFDVKD. Trimming takes 6 bases off V and 4 bases off J; junction bases not matched to a gene: 9. There are 15 amino acids in the CDR3, from cysteine to phenylalanine inclusive. Just CDR3 DNA is preserved here, 45 bases in frame from base 1. The sequence joins TRBV24-1 to TRBJ1-2; TRBD1 matches 8 bases in the middle. The clonotype comes from a middle-aged man in good health. The sequenced sample was blood. The CDR3 region has the sequence CATSRTGQGLYGYTF. The DNA is as follows: TGTGCCACCAGTCGGACTGGACAGGGTCTCTATGGCTACACCTTC.